This entry lists 32 T cell receptor beta chains sequenced from one sample in a study of early T cells in non-severe SARS-CoV-2 infection. TCRdb re-analysed the 5' RACE reads in MiXCR, keeping a single row per CDR3 protein. The table has about 56,000 distinct CDR3 sequences, more than 9% seen once. The sample was whole blood. The receptors come from an adult who was a healthcare worker with PCR-confirmed SARS-CoV-2 infection or an uninfected control (not recorded which).

In this sample, this clonotype turned up a few times. The chain is built from TRBV20-1 and TRBJ1-5; D is uncertain. The V gene's germline CDR1 is DFQATT and CDR2 SNEGSKA (reference sequence). The CDR3 totals 12 residues. V dropped 3 bases and J dropped 7 bases, with 10 bases sitting between them. The CDR3 DNA reads TGCAGTGCTAGGCGTGCGAACCAGCCCCAGCATTTT. Protein product: CSARRANQPQHF.

This clonotype was seen many times. The chain recombines TRBV7-9 with TRBJ1-1; TRBD1 matches 7 bases. With 3 bases clipped from V and 1 base from J, the junction kept 2 bases outside the gene matches. This CDR3 contains 14 residues. From germline, CDR1 is SEHNR and CDR2 FQNEAQ (reference sequence). The CDR3 nucleotides are TGTGCCAGCAGCTTCGGACAGGCGAACACTGAAGCTTTCTTT. Translating it yields CASSFGQANTEAFF.

The chain joins TRBV28 to TRBJ1-5; D call uncertain. V was pared by 3 bases and J by 3 bases, with 3 bases between. CDR1 is MDHEN, CDR2 SYDVKM, per germline. This CDR3 region has 12 residues. CDR3 residues: CASSFVNQPQHF. CDR3 in DNA: TGTGCCAGCAGTTTCGTCAATCAGCCCCAGCATTTT. The variable domain in full, with the rest retrieved from reference TRBV28 and TRBJ1-5, is DVKVTQSSRYLVKRTGEKVFLECVQDMDHENMFWYRQDPGLGLRLIYFSYDVKMKEKGDIPEGYSVSREKKERFSLILESASTNQTSMYLCASSFVNQPQHFGDGTRLSIL.

This clonotype was observed a few times. This rearrangement joins TRBV5-4 to TRBJ2-3; D is possibly TRBD1 (6 bases). V was pared by 6 bases and J by 3 bases, with 11 bases between. CDR1 is SGHNT, CDR2 YYREEE, per germline (reference sequence). The CDR3 extends over 13 amino acids. The DNA of the CDR3 is TGTGCCAGCAATACAGGGAGTACAGATACGCAGTATTTT. Protein sequence: CASNTGSTDTQYF.

This clonotype has at least ten counts. The chain combines TRBV20-1 with TRBJ2-7, with D uncertain. CDR3 size: 13 residues. Between the trimmed V and J ends, which lost 1 base and 5 bases, there was a span of 12 bases. Per the germline V gene, CDR1 is DFQATT and CDR2 is SNEGSKA (reference sequence). The CDR3 nucleotides read TGCAGTGCTAGAGGTTTAGATCCCCACGAGCAGTACTTC. Residues: CSARGLDPHEQYF.

This clonotype was detected many times. This chain joins TRBV6-1 and TRBJ2-5, with TRBD1 as a possible D gene (5 bases). CDR3 size: 12 residues. The V gene lost 7 bases and the J gene lost 5 bases, with 11 bases spanning the gap. Germline CDR1 and CDR2: MNHNS and SASEGT. CDR3 nucleotide sequence: TGTGCCAGCATTCGCCAGGGCGAGACCCAGTACTTC. It is translated as CASIRQGETQYF.

The J gene is TRBJ1-4, the V gene TRBV18; D gene unclear. V shed 1 base and J shed 3 bases, with 6 bases lying between them. The CDR3 loop spans 14 amino acids. Germline CDR1 is KGHSH and CDR2 is LQKENI. The CDR3 DNA is TGTGCCAGCTCACCACAGGGTTCTAATGAAAAACTGTTTTTT. Protein: CASSPQGSNEKLFF.

The chain is built from TRBV4-3 and TRBJ2-1, with 9 bases fitting TRBD2. The CDR3 extends over 17 amino acids. V lost 7 bases to trimming and J lost 7 bases; unmatched junction nucleotides: 17. CDR1 and CDR2 from the germline V gene are LGHNA and YSLEER. The CDR3, as DNA: TGCGCCAGCATCCCCCGACTAGCGGAGGTGCCCCGGAATGAGCAGTTCTTC. Its translation: CASIPRLAEVPRNEQFF.

This clonotype appeared many times. This rearrangement joins TRBV6-5 to TRBJ1-3; D unclear. The V end was cut by 7 bases, the J end by 4 bases, with 14 bases between. Germline V gene sequence: CDR1 MNHEY, CDR2 SVGAGI. The CDR3 has 14 residues. CDR3 in DNA: TGTGCCAGCAAACCCGGGTTCGCCGGAAACACCATATATTTT. It is translated as CASKPGFAGNTIYF.

At least ten counts were recorded for this clonotype. V and J are TRBV29-1 and TRBJ2-2; D call uncertain. The germline gives CDR1 SQVTM, CDR2 ANQGSEA. CDR3 size: 12 residues. Trimming took off 3 bases at V and 4 bases at J, with 6 bases between the two ends. CDR3 loop: CSVDSVTGELFF. Written as DNA, the CDR3 is TGCAGCGTTGACTCGGTCACCGGGGAGCTGTTTTTT.

Worth noting for this clonotype: This clone may be a read error of a much larger clone one base away. The V call is TRBV28, the J call TRBJ1-5, with D possibly being TRBD1 (6 bases). Germline lookup yields CDR1 MDHEN and CDR2 SYDVKM. CDR3 size: 13 residues. The V gene lost 10 bases and the J gene lost 5 bases, with 15 bases spanning the gap. CDR3 sequence: CANSIGGHQPQHF. The DNA of the CDR3 is TGTGCCAACAGCATAGGGGGACATCAGCCCCAGCATTTT.

In its sample, this clonotype was seen many times. This chain links TRBV3-1 with TRBJ2-1; possible D gene TRBD1, 6 bases. Looked up from germline, CDR1 is LGHDT and CDR2 is YNNKEL (reference sequence). The CDR3 is 13 residues long. Between the trimmed V and J ends, which lost 4 bases and 7 bases, there was a span of 11 bases. DNA for the CDR3: TGTGCCAGCAGCCTAGGGGGATTGAATGAGCAGTTCTTC. Translating gives CASSLGGLNEQFF.

This clonotype was seen ten or more times. V usage is TRBV19 and J usage is TRBJ1-2, with D unclear. V shed 4 bases and J shed 4 bases, with 10 bases lying between them. The CDR3 loop spans 13 amino acids. CDR1 and CDR2 (germline): LNHDA, SQIVND (reference sequence). The CDR3: CASSTLGSYGYTF. The CDR3 DNA is TGTGCCAGTAGTACCCTCGGTAGCTATGGCTACACCTTC.

The chain recombines TRBV7-2 with TRBJ1-4, with 7 positions matching TRBD1. This CDR3 region has 14 residues. Unmatched junction bases numbered 4, after V lost 3 bases and J lost 6 bases. CDR1 and CDR2 from the germline V gene are SGHTA and FQGNSA. The CDR3 DNA is TGTGCCAGCAGCTTTAGACAGGGATATGAAAAACTGTTTTTT. Translated, it gives CASSFRQGYEKLFF.

This clonotype has only a few counts. The genes are TRBV7-9 and TRBJ2-2, with 9 bases aligning to TRBD1. This CDR3 has 16 residues. Germline CDR1 reads SEHNR; CDR2 reads FQNEAQ (reference sequence). The ends lost 2 bases at V and 6 bases at J; junction bases unmatched: 7. The CDR3 sequence: CASSLFAGQGPGELFF. Here the CDR3 DNA reads TGTGCCAGCAGCTTATTCGCGGGACAGGGACCCGGGGAGCTGTTTTTT.

This clonotype has at least ten counts. The J gene is TRBJ2-6, the V gene TRBV5-4; D is uncertain. V lost 3 bases to trimming and J lost 4 bases, with 8 bases between them. Germline V gene lookup returns CDR1 SGHNT and CDR2 YYREEE (reference sequence). This CDR3 is built from 14 residues. CDR3 in amino acids: CASSSNPGANVLTF. CDR3 DNA: TGTGCCAGCAGCTCTAATCCGGGGGCCAACGTCCTGACTTTC. Full variable domain (outside the CDR3, taken from reference TRBV5-4 and TRBJ2-6): ETGVTQSPTHLIKTRGQQVTLRCSSQSGHNTVSWYQQALGQGPQFIFQYYREEENGRGNFPPRFSGLQFPNYSSELNVNALELDDSALYLCASSSNPGANVLTFGAGSRLTVL.

This clonotype was seen a few times. The chain employs TRBV7-9 and TRBJ2-1; D may be TRBD2 (6 bases). V was cut by 5 bases and J by 7 bases, with 15 bases left in between. This CDR3 contains 14 residues. Looked up from germline, CDR1 is SEHNR and CDR2 is FQNEAQ (reference sequence). CDR3: CASSASGGRNEQFF. The CDR3 nucleotides read TGTGCCAGCAGCGCCAGCGGAGGGAGAAATGAGCAGTTCTTC.

This clonotype was counted a few times. J is TRBJ1-4 and V is TRBV11-2; D call uncertain. The CDR3 has 16 amino acids. From germline, CDR1 is SGHAT and CDR2 FQNNGV. With 5 bases removed from V and 1 base from J, the gap between germline ends came to 14 bases. The CDR3 region is CASSHPFLGTNEKLFF. In DNA form, the CDR3 reads TGTGCCAGCAGCCACCCTTTCCTGGGAACTAATGAAAAACTGTTTTTT.

The CDR3 DNA sequence: TGTGCCAGCAGCTTAGTTATGTCAGGGCTGGCCAAAAACATTCAGTACTTC. Its translation is CASSLVMSGLAKNIQYF. This rearrangement joins TRBV7-9 to TRBJ2-4; the D gene is possibly TRBD1 (5 bases). The V end lost 1 base, the J end lost 1 base, and 14 bases lay between the germline ends. Germline CDR1 SEHNR, CDR2 FQNEAQ (reference sequence). The CDR3 contains 17 residues. Variable domain in full (rest from reference TRBV7-9 and TRBJ2-4): DTGVSQNPRHKITKRGQNVTFRCDPISEHNRLYWYRQTLGQGPEFLTYFQNEAQLEKSRLLSDRFSAERPKGSFSTLEIQRTEQGDSAMYLCASSLVMSGLAKNIQYFGAGTRLSVL.

The table lists this clonotype with many counts. This chain links TRBV11-2 with TRBJ2-1; D is unclear. There are 15 residues in the CDR3. Germline V lookup: CDR1 SGHAT, CDR2 FQNNGV. Between the trimmed V and J ends, which lost 0 bases and 8 bases, there was a span of 14 bases. The CDR3 nucleotides read TGTGCCAGCAGCTTAGATGCACTCACCGCCCATGAGCAGTTCTTC. Its protein product is CASSLDALTAHEQFF.

The sample holds many counts of this clonotype. This rearrangement joins TRBV12-3 or TRBV12-4 to TRBJ1-6; 7 bases are a match to TRBD1. Unmatched junction bases numbered 4, after V lost 3 bases and J lost 11 bases. CDR3 size: 13 residues. The CDR3 loop reads CASSLTGRAPLHF. In DNA, the CDR3 is TGTGCCAGCAGTTTGACAGGGCGGGCACCCCTCCACTTT.

At least ten counts were recorded for this clonotype. The V call is TRBV13, the J call TRBJ2-3, with TRBD1 identical over 10 bases. Per germline, CDR1 PRHDT and CDR2 FYEKMQ (reference sequence). The junction had 1 base not matched to a gene; V was cut back by 0 bases and J by 4 bases. CDR3 length: 15 residues. CDR3 loop: CASSLGTGGADTQYF. The CDR3 nucleotides read TGTGCCAGCAGCTTAGGGACAGGGGGCGCAGATACGCAGTATTTT.

This sequence joins TRBV12-3 or TRBV12-4 and TRBJ2-7; D gene ambiguous. The CDR3 extends over 16 amino acids. V was cut by 2 bases and J by 4 bases, with 18 bases left in between. The CDR3 spells CASSLSWPYRNYEQYF. The CDR3 bases are TGTGCCAGCAGTTTATCCTGGCCATATAGGAATTACGAGCAGTACTTC.

The chain combines TRBV7-9 with TRBJ2-1, with D unresolved. The length of the CDR3 is 18 residues. Germline values: CDR1 SEHNR, CDR2 FQNEAQ (reference sequence). Trimming pared 3 bases from V and 5 bases from J, leaving 23 bases between. In DNA, the CDR3 is TGTGCCAGCAGCTTCCGAACCAACGGGCCCGGCTTGCACAATGAGCAGTTCTTC. Translation gives CASSFRTNGPGLHNEQFF.

The gene calls are TRBV6-1 and TRBJ2-3; 7 bases match TRBD1. The junction had 3 bases not matched to a gene; V was cut back by 3 bases and J by 3 bases. The CDR3 has 14 amino acids. Germline lookup yields CDR1 MNHNS and CDR2 SASEGT. The CDR3, as DNA: TGTGCCAGCAGTGAGAGGGACAGAACAGATACGCAGTATTTT. This sequence encodes CASSERDRTDTQYF.

The chain recombines TRBV7-3 with TRBJ2-1; D is uncertain. CDR3 length: 13 residues. Trimming took 1 base from V and 4 from J, leaving 5 bases between them. The V gene's germline CDR1 is SGHTA and CDR2 FQGTGA. For the CDR3, the DNA is TGTGCCAGCAGCTTAAGGGTTTACAATGAGCAGTTCTTC. Encoded protein: CASSLRVYNEQFF. Full variable domain (outside the CDR3, taken from reference TRBV7-3 and TRBJ2-1): GAGVSQTPSNKVTEKGKYVELRCDPISGHTALYWYRQSLGQGPEFLIYFQGTGAADDSGLPNDRFFAVRPEGSVSTLKIQRTERGDSAVYLCASSLRVYNEQFFGPGTRLTVL.

A few counts support this clonotype. The chain links TRBV5-1 to TRBJ2-3, with 8 bases identical to TRBD2. The ends lost 3 bases at V and 5 bases at J; junction bases unmatched: 8. Germline loops: CDR1 SGHRS, CDR2 YFSETQ. This CDR3 has 15 residues. This CDR3 is CASSYSGREEDTQYF. CDR3 nucleotides: TGCGCCAGCAGCTACAGCGGGAGAGAAGAAGATACGCAGTATTTT.

J is TRBJ2-5 and V is TRBV5-4, with TRBD2 matching over 11 bases. The junction had 8 bases not matched to a gene; V was cut back by 6 bases and J by 4 bases. The CDR3 is 15 amino acids. Looked up from germline, CDR1 is SGHNT and CDR2 is YYREEE (reference sequence). The chain's CDR3 is CASTVAGGPGETQYF. The CDR3 DNA reads as TGTGCCAGCACGGTAGCGGGAGGGCCAGGAGAGACCCAGTACTTC.

The table lists this clonotype with a few counts. A junction boundary mismatches the germline segment, possibly from a read error. The chain combines TRBV10-3 with TRBJ2-1; 7 bases fit TRBD2. The CDR3 length is 11 residues. Germline V CDR1 and CDR2: ENHRY, SYGVKD. This CDR3 reads CAISVSGLVRF. The CDR3, as DNA: TGTGCCATCAGTGTTTCCGGACTAGTGCGCTTC.

The sample holds many counts of this clonotype. This chain connects TRBV6-2 or TRBV6-3 to TRBJ2-1, with 16 bases matching TRBD2. The CDR3 is made up of 17 amino acids. Germline CDR1 is MNHEY and CDR2 is SVGEGT. V shed 6 bases and J 1 base; nucleotides not matched to a gene: 3. CDR3 in amino acids: CASRGLAGGPSYNEQFF. As DNA, the CDR3 is TGTGCCAGCAGGGGACTAGCGGGAGGGCCGTCCTACAATGAGCAGTTCTTC.

This clonotype was recorded many times. The gene calls are TRBV5-6 and TRBJ2-1, with no clear D. Per the germline V gene, CDR1 is SGHDT and CDR2 is YYEEEE. V lost 1 base, J lost 4 bases, and 0 bases lay in between. This CDR3 is 11 amino acids long. The CDR3: CASSLYNEQFF. In DNA form, the CDR3 reads TGTGCCAGCAGCTTGTACAATGAGCAGTTCTTC.

This chain joins TRBV7-9 and TRBJ2-7, with D possibly TRBD2 on 6 matching bases. The CDR3 runs 16 residues. The ends were cut back, 5 bases at V and 3 bases at J, with 20 bases in the middle. Germline V gene data show CDR1 as SEHNR and CDR2 as FQNEAQ (reference sequence). CDR3 loop: CASSPRRDLTRYEQYF. The CDR3 coding sequence is TGTGCCAGCAGCCCCAGGCGGGACTTAACTCGCTACGAGCAGTACTTC.